This TCR beta chain was sequenced for a study of beta chain features in type 1 diabetes. The CDR3 totals 15 residues. V lost 0 bases and J lost 1, with 10 bases in between. CDR1 and CDR2 from the germline V gene are SGHRS and YFSETQ. Findings and limits, study-wide: Across all four CD4+ subsets, people with type 1 diabetes showed modestly shorter TCRB CDR3s.

As to this clone: The antigen is undetermined. Other DNA sequences in the sample encode the same CDR3.

Isolated RNA was reverse transcribed in full, so expressed TCRB transcripts were sequenced. Repertoires were generated with immunoSEQ multiplex PCR, while TCRdb's copy carries only in-frame clones and drops some. Of some 120,000 clones in the sample, 17% were seen once. Specimen: central memory CD4+ T cells from blood. This receptor was identified in a young man with type 1 diabetes. This rearrangement joins TRBV5-1 to TRBJ1-1, with a tentative D call TRBD1 (6 bases). Written as DNA, the CDR3 is TGCGCCAGCAGCTTGGTTGGACAGCAGAACACTGAAGCTTTCTTT. Translation gives CASSLVGQQNTEAFF.